The TCR beta chain described here comes from a study of blood T cell repertoires in COVID-19. Overall study: T cells, B-cell-depleted T cells, or PBMCs provided the cDNA or gDNA that served as material.

Clones were read by immunoSEQ multiplex PCR, and TCRdb kept only the in-frame ones, dropping some. This sample has about 370,000 clones, with 75% to 90% found just once. The study drew participants aged about 18 to 90 years from approximately 23 US areas. Cohorts were determined from participant-reported clinical history. Each recovered donor of Cohort 3 presented with two negative PCRs, clearance, or symptom resolution. CDR3 length: 17 residues. The V end lost 3 bases, the J end lost 5 bases, and 19 bases lay between the germline ends. Looked up from germline, CDR1 is SGHVS and CDR2 is FNYEAQ. Sequenced sample: PBMCs or T cells enriched from blood (not recorded which). The chain employs TRBV7-6 and TRBJ2-2, with TRBD2 as a possible D gene (6 bases). The source of this sequence is a man younger than 35 who had recovered from COVID-19. The CDR3 protein is CASSLRREEARTGELFF. The CDR3 DNA sequence: TGTGCCAGCAGCTTGAGGAGGGAGGAGGCTCGGACCGGGGAGCTGTTTTTT.